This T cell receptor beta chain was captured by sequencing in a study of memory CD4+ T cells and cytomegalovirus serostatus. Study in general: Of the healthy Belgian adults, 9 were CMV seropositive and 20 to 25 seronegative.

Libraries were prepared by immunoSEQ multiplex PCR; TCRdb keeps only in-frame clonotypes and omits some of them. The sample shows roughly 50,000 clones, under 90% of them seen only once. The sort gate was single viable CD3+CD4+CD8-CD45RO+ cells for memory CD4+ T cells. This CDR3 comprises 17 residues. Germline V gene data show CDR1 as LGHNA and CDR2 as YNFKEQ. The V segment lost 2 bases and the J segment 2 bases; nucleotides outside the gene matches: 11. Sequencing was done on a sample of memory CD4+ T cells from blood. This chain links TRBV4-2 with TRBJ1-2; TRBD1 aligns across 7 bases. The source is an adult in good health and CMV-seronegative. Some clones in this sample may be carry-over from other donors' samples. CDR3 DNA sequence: TGTGCCAGCAGCCAATTCGGGGGGCAGGGGGGAAACTATGGCTACACCTTC. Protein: CASSQFGGQGGNYGYTF.